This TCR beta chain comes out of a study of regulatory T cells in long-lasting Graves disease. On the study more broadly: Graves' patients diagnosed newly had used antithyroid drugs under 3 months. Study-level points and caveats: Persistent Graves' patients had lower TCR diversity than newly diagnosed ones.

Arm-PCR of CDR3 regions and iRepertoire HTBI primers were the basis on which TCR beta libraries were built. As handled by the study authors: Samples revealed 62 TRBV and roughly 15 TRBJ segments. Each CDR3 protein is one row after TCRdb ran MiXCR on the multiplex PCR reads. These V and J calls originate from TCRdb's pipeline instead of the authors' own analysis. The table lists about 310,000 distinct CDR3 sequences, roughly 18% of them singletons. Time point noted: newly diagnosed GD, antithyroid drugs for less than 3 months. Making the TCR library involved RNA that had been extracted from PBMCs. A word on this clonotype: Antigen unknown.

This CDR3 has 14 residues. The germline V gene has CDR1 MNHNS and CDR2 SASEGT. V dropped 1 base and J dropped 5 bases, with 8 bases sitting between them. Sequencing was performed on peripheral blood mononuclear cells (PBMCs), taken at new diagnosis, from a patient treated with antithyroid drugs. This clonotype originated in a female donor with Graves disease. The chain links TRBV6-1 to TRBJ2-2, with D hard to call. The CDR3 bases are TGTGCCAGCAGTGAAGGGTACGAGACCGGGGAGCTGTTTTTT. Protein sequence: CASSEGYETGELFF.